A selection of T cell receptor beta chains follows, all from one sample in a study of blood T cell repertoires in COVID-19. Method: immunoSEQ multiplex PCR; TCRdb's copy keeps in-frame clones and lacks some. In the table there are 100,000 to 120,000 clones, approximately 85% of which are singletons. The sample consisted of peripheral blood. These receptors were taken from a human donor in a cohort sampled during active COVID-19. Both conserved end residues are part of each CDR3. The D gene is left open where the match is weak. Size tells how often a clone was seen (once, few, many) or the class of an expanded clone, and some rows leave it out.

TRBV5-1,.,TRBD2,TRBJ2-5,TGCGCCAGCAGCGACCGGGGGGACCAAGAGACCCAGTACTTC,CASSDRGDQETQYF
TRBV27,.,TRBD1,TRBJ1-2,TGTGCCAGCAGTTCTCTGGGGACAGCGGGTAACTATGGCTACACCTTC,CASSSLGTAGNYGYTF
TRBV18,.,.,TRBJ2-3,TGTGCCACCTCGGGAGATGCCACAGATACGCAGTATTTT,CATSGDATDTQYF
TRBV5-6,.,.,TRBJ1-2,TGTGCCAGCAGTTCCGGGGGTAAAAACTATGGCTACACCTTC,CASSSGGKNYGYTF
TRBV2,.,.,TRBJ1-6,TGTGCCAGCAGTGGGGCCAGGACCCTCCACTTT,CASSGARTLHF
TRBV29-1,once,.,TRBJ1-4,TGCAGCGTTGAGACAGAAGGGAATGAAAAACTGTTTTTT,CSVETEGNEKLFF
TRBV7-8,.,.,TRBJ2-3,TGTGCCAGCAGCTTAGGTTTAGGGGTCACAGATACGCAGTATTTT,CASSLGLGVTDTQYF
TRBV19,.,.,TRBJ1-6,TGTGCCAGTAGTATAAGGCGGAAAGGGGGTACTAATTCACCCCTCCACTTT,CASSIRRKGGTNSPLHF
TRBV27,.,.,TRBJ2-1,TGTGCCAGCAAGGGTCCCTTAGCGGCACCCTACAATGAGCAGTTCTTC,CASKGPLAAPYNEQFF
TRBV3-1/TRBV3-2,.,.,TRBJ1-2,TGTGCCAGCAGCCAAGATTTGGCGAGAGAGGCGGATGGCTACACCTTC,CASSQDLAREADGYTF
TRBV5-6,.,TRBD1,TRBJ1-1,TGTGCCAGCAGCTTTTACTACAGGGGCGAGAACACTGAAGCTTTCTTT,CASSFYYRGENTEAFF
TRBV29-1,once,TRBD2,TRBJ2-7,TGCAGCGTTGGGGGACTAGCATTCAACGAGCAGTACTTC,CSVGGLAFNEQYF
TRBV6-5,.,TRBD2,TRBJ2-7,TGTGCCAGCAAGACTAGCGGGGGAGGTGAGCAGTACTTC,CASKTSGGGEQYF
TRBV30,.,.,TRBJ2-7,TGTGCCTGGGCGGGCCGGTTCTACGAGCAGTACTTC,CAWAGRFYEQYF